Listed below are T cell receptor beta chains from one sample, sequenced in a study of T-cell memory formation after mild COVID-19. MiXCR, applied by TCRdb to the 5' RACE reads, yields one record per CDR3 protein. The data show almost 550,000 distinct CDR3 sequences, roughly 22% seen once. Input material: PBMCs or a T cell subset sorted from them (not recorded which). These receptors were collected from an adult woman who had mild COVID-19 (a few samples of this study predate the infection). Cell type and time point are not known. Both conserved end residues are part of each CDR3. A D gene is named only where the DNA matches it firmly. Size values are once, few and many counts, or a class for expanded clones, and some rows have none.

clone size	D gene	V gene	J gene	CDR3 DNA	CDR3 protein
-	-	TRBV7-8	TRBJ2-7	TGTGCCAGCAGCTTAGCGTGGGATTTAGCGCCTAGCTCCTACGAGCAGTACTTC	CASSLAWDLAPSSYEQYF
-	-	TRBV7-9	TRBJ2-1	TGTGCCAGCATGCCTAGCCTCTCCTACAATGAGCAGTTCTTC	CASMPSLSYNEQFF
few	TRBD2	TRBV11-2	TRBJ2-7	TGTGCCAGCAGCTTATCCCCTCCCTCTAGCGGGACCTCCTACGAGCAGTACTTC	CASSLSPPSSGTSYEQYF
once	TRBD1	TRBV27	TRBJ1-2	TGTGCCAGCAGTATACGGACAGGGAGTGGCTACACCTTC	CASSIRTGSGYTF
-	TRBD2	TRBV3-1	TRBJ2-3	TGTGCCAGCAGCCAAGATAGCGGGGGGGCTACGCAGTATTTT	CASSQDSGGATQYF
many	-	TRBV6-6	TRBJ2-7	TGTGCCAGCAGTTACTCGAACGGGGGCGAGCAGTACTTC	CASSYSNGGEQYF
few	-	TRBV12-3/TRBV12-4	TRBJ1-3	TGTGCCAGCAAGAGGGGCTCTGGAAACACCATATATTTT	CASKRGSGNTIYF
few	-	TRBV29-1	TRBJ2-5	TGCAGCTCCGTGGGGAACAACGAAGAGACCCAGTACTTC	CSSVGNNEETQYF
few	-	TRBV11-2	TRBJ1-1	TGTGCCAGCAGCCTAGTGGTCCCGAACACTGAAGCTTTCTTT	CASSLVVPNTEAFF
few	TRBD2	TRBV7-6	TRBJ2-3	TGTGCCAGCAGCTTTGAGCTAGCGGGAGGCACAGATACGCAGTATTTT	CASSFELAGGTDTQYF
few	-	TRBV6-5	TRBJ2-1	TGTGCCAGCAGTTTGAGTGCCGGGAATGAGCAGTTCTTC	CASSLSAGNEQFF
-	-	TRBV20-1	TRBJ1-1	TGCAGTGCTAGTCCGGGGGGAACTGAAGCTTTCTTT	CSASPGGTEAFF
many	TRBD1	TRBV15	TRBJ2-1	TGTGCCACCAGCAGATTAGACAGGGGCTCCTACAATGAGCAGTTCTTC	CATSRLDRGSYNEQFF
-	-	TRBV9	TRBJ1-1	TGTGCCAGCAGCGTACGGTTAAACACTGAAGCTTTCTTT	CASSVRLNTEAFF
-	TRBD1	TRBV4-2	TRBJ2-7	TGTGCCAGCAGCCAAGACGGGACAGTGGGAGAGAAGCAGTACTTC	CASSQDGTVGEKQYF
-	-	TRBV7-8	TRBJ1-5	TGTGCCAGCAGCTTATTATTGGCAAGCAATCAGCCCCAGCATTTT	CASSLLLASNQPQHF
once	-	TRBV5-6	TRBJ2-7	TGTGCCAGCAGCCGACGAAGGAGCGCCGGGACTGTGAAAGAGCAGTACTTC	CASSRRRSAGTVKEQYF
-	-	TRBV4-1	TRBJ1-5	TGCGCCAGCAGCCGAACGGACAGAAATCAGCCCCAGCATTTT	CASSRTDRNQPQHF
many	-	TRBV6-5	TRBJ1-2	TGTGCCAGCAGCCCCTCTGCAGACTATGGCTACACCTTC	CASSPSADYGYTF
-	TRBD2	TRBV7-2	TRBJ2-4	TGTGCCAGCAGCCCCCTTATTAGCGGGAGGGGTTCTGTTCAGTACTTC	CASSPLISGRGSVQYF